The rows below give T cell receptor beta chains drawn from one sample of a study of immune evolution from preneoplasia to lung adenocarcinoma. Sequencing was performed with immunoSEQ multiplex PCR; in TCRdb, only in-frame clones are kept and a portion is missing. The sample has roughly 9,000 clones; over 65% are singletons. Sequencing used FFPE lung adenocarcinoma in situ tissue. The receptors shown here come from a person aged 60-80 years with lung adenocarcinoma. CDR3s include the opening cysteine and the closing phenylalanine or tryptophan. Fields, in order: V gene, D gene, J gene, clone size, CDR3 DNA, CDR3 protein. D genes are given only for firm matches. Part of the rows lack a size; the others show once, few, many or a class for expanded clones.

>TRBV28|.|TRBJ2-1|.
TGTGCCAGCAGTTTAACCAGGGCTTGGACTGAGCAGTTCTTC
CASSLTRAWTEQFF
>TRBV25-1|.|TRBJ1-2|once
TGTGCCAGCAGTGAAGAGACCCCCGATGGCTACACCTTC
CASSEETPDGYTF
>TRBV6-5|.|TRBJ1-1|.
TGTGCCAGCAGGGCGGCCGGGGGGAGTTACACTGAAGCTTTCTTT
CASRAAGGSYTEAFF
>TRBV9|.|TRBJ2-3|.
TGTGCCAGCAGCGTCGAGGGAATAGATACGCAGTATTTT
CASSVEGIDTQYF
>TRBV5-1|.|TRBJ2-5|.
TGCGCCAGCAGCTTGGGAGGGGCGCGGGCTTCTGTCAAAGAGACCCAGTACTTC
CASSLGGARASVKETQYF
>TRBV7-3|.|TRBJ1-5|.
TGTGCCAGCAGCTCCAAAAGAGGGACTTTTAACAATCAGCCCCAGCATTTT
CASSSKRGTFNNQPQHF
>TRBV5-1|TRBD2|TRBJ2-5|once
TGCGCCAGCAGCTTACAGCGGGGGCCCCAAGAGACCCAGTACTTC
CASSLQRGPQETQYF
>TRBV5-5|TRBD1|TRBJ2-3|medium-sized
TGTGCCAGCAGCTTTTATACAGGGGGGACAGATACGCAGTATTTT
CASSFYTGGTDTQYF
>TRBV5-4|.|TRBJ2-5|.
TGTGCCAGTTCAACTGGGGCGGGGGCGATCCAAGAGACCCAGTACTTC
CASSTGAGAIQETQYF
>TRBV5-1|TRBD1|TRBJ2-2|.
TGCGCCAGCAGCGGGACAGGGGGCCTCGGGGAGCTGTTTTTT
CASSGTGGLGELFF
>TRBV5-8|.|TRBJ2-5|.
TGTGCCAGCAGCGCTTCTGGAGTGGAGACCCAGTACTTC
CASSASGVETQYF
>TRBV2|TRBD2|TRBJ2-1|once
TGTGCCAGCAGTGAATCCCTCGGACTAGTCATGATCTTC
CASSESLGLVMIF
>TRBV28|TRBD2|TRBJ2-3|.
TGTGCCAGCACCTCAGCGGGGGGGTGGAGAGATACGCAGTATTTT
CASTSAGGWRDTQYF
>TRBV7-2|.|TRBJ2-7|.
TGTGCCAGCAGCTCAACCGGGACAAGCGAGCAGTACTTC
CASSSTGTSEQYF
>TRBV5-1|.|TRBJ2-5|.
TGCGCCAGCACCCAACGGCCCTCCTCGCCAGAGACCCAGTACTTC
CASTQRPSSPETQYF
>TRBV10-3|.|TRBJ1-1|.
TGTGCCATCAGGGGCGACATCGACACTGAAGCTTTCTTT
CAIRGDIDTEAFF
>TRBV19|.|TRBJ1-2|.
TGTGCCAGTTGGTTTCTTGGGAAGGGCTACACCTTC
CASWFLGKGYTF
>TRBV6-1|TRBD1|TRBJ1-5|few
TGTGCCACCAGGGGAGGGGGGGACAGTCAGCCCCAGCATTTT
CATRGGGDSQPQHF
>TRBV18|.|TRBJ2-5|.
TGTGCCAGCTCACCTCGACATCAAGAGACCCAGTACTTC
CASSPRHQETQYF
>TRBV29-1|.|TRBJ2-1|.
TGCAGCGGGTACTATCTCGGTGTCAATGAGCAGTTCTTC
CSGYYLGVNEQFF
>TRBV4-3|.|TRBJ2-1|.
TGCGCCAGCAGCCAAGATTTCGGGGTCAATGAGCAGTTCTTC
CASSQDFGVNEQFF
>TRBV11-2|.|TRBJ2-1|.
TGTGCCAGCAGCTTCTTTCAGGGTGTCTCCTACAATGAGCAGTTCTTC
CASSFFQGVSYNEQFF
>TRBV18|.|TRBJ2-3|.
TGTGCCAGCTCACCCGAAAGGTTCGGGCTAGTTTCGAATCCTAGCACAGATACGCAGTATTTT
CASSPERFGLVSNPSTDTQYF
>TRBV28|.|TRBJ1-2|.
TGTGCCAGCAGCCTGCCCTTCCGCGACAGTAAACTTAACTATGGCTACACCTTC
CASSLPFRDSKLNYGYTF
>TRBV6-5|TRBD1|TRBJ1-1|.
TGTGCCAGCAGTTACTCGACAGGGCTGAACACTGAAGCTTTCTTT
CASSYSTGLNTEAFF
>TRBV13|.|TRBJ1-6|.
TGTGCCAGCAGCCTGTACTTATCAACAGGGAATTCACCCCTCCACTTT
CASSLYLSTGNSPLHF
>TRBV28|.|TRBJ1-5|.
TGTGCCAGCAGGTTTAGCAATCAGCCCCAGCATTTT
CASRFSNQPQHF
>TRBV28|TRBD1|TRBJ1-4|.
TGTGCCAGCAGCCTGACCCAGACAGGGATTAATGAAAAACTGTTTTTT
CASSLTQTGINEKLFF
>TRBV18|.|TRBJ1-3|.
TGTGCCAGCTCACCAAGTATCGTTACACAAACCTCTGGAAACACCATATATTTT
CASSPSIVTQTSGNTIYF
>TRBV7-9|.|TRBJ2-1|.
TGTGCCAGCAGCTTAGAGAGCTCCTACAATGAGCAGTTCTTC
CASSLESSYNEQFF
>TRBV28|.|TRBJ2-7|few
TGTGCCAGCAGTTTGGTACAGGGATACGAGCAGTACTTC
CASSLVQGYEQYF
>TRBV15|.|TRBJ2-4|.
TGTGCCACCAGCAGAGATTTCTCGGGGATTGCCAAAAACATTCAGTACTTC
CATSRDFSGIAKNIQYF
>TRBV5-6|.|TRBJ1-2|.
TGTGCCAGCAGCTTGGGCGGGAGCTATGGCTACACCTTC
CASSLGGSYGYTF
>TRBV7-3|TRBD2|TRBJ2-1|.
TGTGCCAGCAGCTTAAGAGCGGGGGACGGGAATGAGCAGTTCTTC
CASSLRAGDGNEQFF
>TRBV2|TRBD1|TRBJ1-2|.
TGTGCCAGCAGGCCCCCCGGGACAGGCTATGGCTACACCTTC
CASRPPGTGYGYTF
>TRBV11-2|.|TRBJ2-7|.
TGTGCCACCAATGTGGGGGCCTCCTACGAGCAGTACTTC
CATNVGASYEQYF
>TRBV9|.|TRBJ2-3|.
TGTGCCAGCAGCCTATCGCTGTTGCGCACAGATACGCAGTATTTT
CASSLSLLRTDTQYF
>TRBV6-5|.|TRBJ2-4|.
TGTGCCAGCAGTTACACATCACTTGCGGCCAAAAACATTCAGTACTTC
CASSYTSLAAKNIQYF
>TRBV4-1|TRBD1|TRBJ2-5|.
TGCGCCAGCAGCCAAGACAAAATCCCAGGGGGAGAGACCCAGTACTTC
CASSQDKIPGGETQYF
>TRBV19|.|TRBJ2-5|.
TGTGCCAGTAGTATTAACGTCTTCCCGGACCAAGAGACCCAGTACTTC
CASSINVFPDQETQYF
>TRBV7-2|TRBD2|TRBJ2-5|.
TGTGCCAGCAGCCGCGGGGGGCGGACGCAAGAGACCCAGTACTTC
CASSRGGRTQETQYF
>TRBV6-6|.|TRBJ1-1|.
TGTGCCAGCAGTAGGAATCCGGGACAGAACACTGAAGCTTTCTTT
CASSRNPGQNTEAFF
>TRBV29-1|.|TRBJ2-1|once
TGCAGCGTCGGAATGGGCCGCTACAATGAGCAGTTCTTC
CSVGMGRYNEQFF
>TRBV7-9|.|TRBJ2-5|.
TGTGCCAGCAGCTTAGCCCTAGGTCTGCGGCAAGAGACCCAGTACTTC
CASSLALGLRQETQYF
>TRBV20-1|TRBD1|TRBJ2-7|.
TGCAGTGCAAGGACAGGGTACGAGCAGTACTTC
CSARTGYEQYF
>TRBV5-4|TRBD2|TRBJ2-3|few
TGTGCCAGCAGCTTGTATGCTAGCGGATTAGATACGCAGTATTTT
CASSLYASGLDTQYF
>TRBV18|.|TRBJ1-2|once
TGTGCCAGCTCACCCCAGGACAGCGAATATGGCTACACCTTC
CASSPQDSEYGYTF
>TRBV18|TRBD1|TRBJ2-1|.
TGTGCCAGCTCACAGGGGGCTACCCACTACAATGAGCAGTTCTTC
CASSQGATHYNEQFF
>TRBV30|.|TRBJ1-6|.
TGTGCCTGGAGTACAGGATTAAATTCACCCCTCCACTTT
CAWSTGLNSPLHF
>TRBV30|.|TRBJ1-2|.
TGTGCCTGGAGTGTACTCTTCAACTATGGCTACACCTTC
CAWSVLFNYGYTF
>TRBV10-3|TRBD1|TRBJ2-5|once
TGTGCCATCAGGGAGAGTCAGGGGGAAGAGACCCAGTACTTC
CAIRESQGEETQYF
>TRBV9|.|TRBJ2-2|.
TGTGCCAGCAGCGTAGCTAGCCCGGGGCCGTACACCGGGGAGCTGTTTTTT
CASSVASPGPYTGELFF
>TRBV9|.|TRBJ1-2|once
TGTGCCAGCAGCCCAGGACAGACATCATCTCTCTATGGCTACACCTTC
CASSPGQTSSLYGYTF
>TRBV5-1|TRBD1|TRBJ1-5|.
TGCGCCAGCAGCGCGGACAGGGCTAATCAGCCCCAGCATTTT
CASSADRANQPQHF
>TRBV6-1|TRBD1|TRBJ1-5|once
TGTGCCAGCAGCGCTGGACAGGGTCTCAATCAGCCCCAGCATTTT
CASSAGQGLNQPQHF
>TRBV7-9|.|TRBJ1-1|few
TGTGCCAGCAGCCTAGAGGGGCCCACTGAAGCTTTCTTT
CASSLEGPTEAFF
>TRBV6-1|.|TRBJ2-3|few
TGTGCCAGCAGTGTGCAACTCGCAGATACGCAGTATTTT
CASSVQLADTQYF
>TRBV19|.|TRBJ1-2|few
TGTGCCAGCGGACAGCACTATGGCTACACCTTC
CASGQHYGYTF